Shown below are 20 T cell receptor beta chains from a single sample sequenced in a study of post-analysis software for immune sequencing data (dated by TCRdb to 2015 to 2017). The library was obtained by PCR. Sequencing was performed on an Illumina HiSeq 2500. To reduce PCR and sequencing biases, unique molecular identifiers were incorporated into the TCR beta cDNA libraries. Using fastp at Q25 and MiXCR, TCRdb reprocessed the public reads and kept productive beta chains. Rows with one shared CDR3 protein collapse into an entry with the most common genes and DNA. Here the sample has under 900,000 distinct CDR3 sequences; 53% occur a single time. Jointly, the top ten make up under 6% of the sample. Their target antigens are unknown. Results the study describes overall, beyond this receptor: Four or five TRBV segments, including TRBV5-6, TRBV5-1 and TRBV20-1, were significantly more frequent in patients than controls.

The sample was blood. The receptors derive from a girl between 5 and 17 years old with multiple sclerosis.

Notes on this clonotype: Given the absence of the conserved phenylalanine or tryptophan at the CDR3 end, a read error is likely. The chain carries TRBV7-8 and TRBJ2-1; 13 bases agree with TRBD2. The CDR3 runs 17 residues. The germline gives CDR1 SGHVS, CDR2 FQNEAQ. V dropped 5 bases and J dropped 5; count of bases not matched to a gene: 9. This CDR3 reads CASSTRTSGSMNNEQFV. The CDR3 coding sequence is TGTGCCAGCAGCACCAGGACTAGCGGGAGTATGAACAATGAGCAGTTCGTC.

This clonotype was seen more than once but under ten times. The chain couples TRBV10-3 to TRBJ2-3, with 9 bases lining up with TRBD2. The V and J ends lost 7 bases and 6 bases, in that order; junction bases with no gene match: 14. The germline gives CDR1 ENHRY, CDR2 SYGVKD. This CDR3 is built from 16 residues. The CDR3 nucleotides are TGTGCCATCAAGAGATCCGGCGGGGGGGCGGGGGATACGCAGTATTTT. Protein sequence: CAIKRSGGGAGDTQYF.

V and J are TRBV20-1 and TRBJ2-7; D might be TRBD1 or TRBD2, each matching 5 bases. This CDR3 spans 15 amino acids. In germline, CDR1 is DFQATT, CDR2 SNEGSKA (reference sequence). Trimming removed 2 bases from V and 1 base from J, with 15 bases in between. Here the CDR3 DNA reads TGCAGTGCTAGATCTGGGACCACGATGTCCTACGAGCAGTACTTC. This codes for CSARSGTTMSYEQYF.

In the case of this clonotype: Germline and junction disagree at one end, which may indicate a read error. This sequence joins TRBV7-7 and TRBJ2-5; D unclear. The last part of the DNA fits TRBJ2-7 better; the J call may be wrong. The V gene's germline CDR1 is SSHAT and CDR2 FNYEAQ (reference sequence). CDR3 length equals 13 residues. The CDR3 sequence is CASSPSGWGEQYF. CDR3 coding DNA: TGTGCTAGCAGCCCCTCAGGTTGGGGCGAGCAGTACTTC.

The rearrangement uses TRBV4-1 and TRBJ2-1; TRBD2 matches 11 bases. Germline assignment: CDR1 MGHRA and CDR2 YSYEKL. CDR3 length: 20 amino acids. V lost 0 bases and J lost 5; bases outside the gene matches: 15. The CDR3 protein is CASSQDLGVILAGGNNEQFF. The DNA of the CDR3 is TGCGCCAGCAGCCAAGATCTGGGCGTCATTCTAGCGGGGGGAAACAATGAGCAGTTCTTC.

Only a few counts were recorded for this clonotype. The gene calls are TRBV14 and TRBJ1-2; no clear D. The germline V and J ends were trimmed by 4 bases and 4 bases, with 10 bases remaining between them. Germline CDR1 is SGHDN and CDR2 is FVKESK. The CDR3 contains 13 residues. The CDR3 region is CASSLGLAYGYTF. Written as DNA, the CDR3 is TGTGCCAGCAGCCTCGGTCTCGCCTATGGCTACACCTTC.

This sequence joins TRBV24-1 and TRBJ2-5; D unresolved. This CDR3 has 12 residues. Trimming removed 6 bases from V and 11 bases from J, with 15 bases in between. Germline V gives CDR1 KGHDR, CDR2 SFDVKD. The CDR3 region has the DNA TGTGCCACCAGTTCTGGAGCCCATGAGCAGTACTTC. Translating it yields CATSSGAHEQYF.

J is TRBJ1-5 and V is TRBV20-1; unclear D gene. Germline V lookup: CDR1 DFQATT, CDR2 SNEGSKA (reference sequence). The CDR3 spans 12 residues. V shed 3 bases and J shed 5 bases, with 8 bases lying between them. As DNA, the CDR3 is TGCAGTGCTAGTTTCAGAGATCAGCCCCAGCATTTT. This codes for CSASFRDQPQHF.

This clonotype was seen more than once but under ten times. This chain links TRBV29-1 with TRBJ2-7, with D possibly matching TRBD1 (6 bases). The CDR3 loop spans 12 amino acids. V lost 6 bases and J 2 bases, leaving 11 bases between the germline ends. The V gene's germline CDR1 is SQVTM and CDR2 ANQGSEA. For the CDR3, the DNA is TGCAGCGTACAGGGTTCACCCTACGAGCAGTACTTC. Translation: CSVQGSPYEQYF.

In its sample, this clonotype was seen a few times. The chain uses TRBV14 and TRBJ2-5, with 7 positions matching TRBD2. The junction had 6 bases not matched to a gene; V was cut back by 6 bases and J by 2 bases. Germline values: CDR1 SGHDN, CDR2 FVKESK. There are 14 residues in the CDR3. The CDR3 region has the DNA TGTGCCAGCAGACGAAGCGGGGTACAAGAGACCCAGTACTTC. It codes for CASRRSGVQETQYF.

V and J are TRBV29-1 and TRBJ1-1; 10 bases map to TRBD1. CDR1 and CDR2 from the germline V gene are SQVTM and ANQGSEA. Trimming took 6 bases from V and 10 from J; bases not matched to a gene: 14. The CDR3 is 14 residues long. CDR3 residues: CSVDAGTGVMRAFF. As DNA, the CDR3 is TGCAGCGTCGACGCCGGGACAGGGGTAATGAGAGCTTTCTTT.

The rearrangement uses TRBV29-1 and TRBJ2-1; D ambiguous. Germline V CDR1 and CDR2: SQVTM, ANQGSEA. The length of the CDR3 is 9 residues. Trimming removed 3 bases from V and 8 bases from J, with 2 bases in between. The CDR3 sequence: CSVDYEQFF. For the CDR3, the DNA is TGCAGCGTTGACTATGAGCAGTTCTTC.

This clonotype occurred a few times. The DNA is left out, because the CDR3 cannot be placed on it with certainty; the CDR3 is given as TCRdb lists it. The genes are TRBV20-1 and TRBJ2-1; the D call TRBD1 from the table was never checked on the DNA. Germline V CDR1 and CDR2: DFQATT, SNEGSKA (reference sequence). The CDR3 spans 16 amino acids, including both terminal residues. This CDR3 reads CSAPSRAGRSYNEQFF.

CDR3 amino acids: CASSPDRGRLNEQFF. In DNA form, the CDR3 reads TGTGCCAGCAGCCCGGACAGGGGGCGCCTAAATGAGCAGTTCTTC. This chain joins TRBV7-9 and TRBJ2-1, with TRBD1 matching over 11 bases. CDR3 size: 15 residues. Germline CDR1 is SEHNR and CDR2 is FQNEAQ (reference sequence). J lost 7 bases, V lost 5 bases, and 7 bases had no gene match.

The V gene is TRBV9, the J gene TRBJ1-4; D is undetermined. The CDR3 consists of 13 residues. Per germline, CDR1 SGDLS and CDR2 YYNGEE. V gave up 0 bases and J gave up 5 bases, with 5 bases separating them. The CDR3: CASSVGGNEKLFF. The CDR3 nucleotides read TGTGCCAGCAGCGTAGGCGGGAATGAAAAACTGTTTTTT.

This clonotype was observed a handful of times. The gene calls are TRBV9 and TRBJ2-4, with TRBD1 matching 8 bases. The CDR3 runs to 16 residues. The ends lost 4 bases at V and 6 bases at J; junction bases unmatched: 12. CDR1 and CDR2 from the germline V gene are SGDLS and YYNGEE. The CDR3, as DNA: TGTGCCAGCAGCTCAACCCGGGACAGGATTACAAACATTCAGTACTTC. The encoded protein is CASSSTRDRITNIQYF.

The chain has TRBV7-3 and TRBJ2-3; D is uncertain. The CDR3 loop spans 14 amino acids. V was pared by 2 bases and J by 2 bases, with 8 bases between. CDR1 and CDR2 from the germline V gene are SGHTA and FQGTGA. The CDR3 here is CASSLSHNTDTQYF. CDR3 DNA: TGTGCCAGCAGCTTATCCCATAACACAGATACGCAGTATTTT. The variable domain in full, with the rest retrieved from reference TRBV7-3 and TRBJ2-3, is GAGVSQTPSNKVTEKGKYVELRCDPISGHTALYWYRQSLGQGPEFLIYFQGTGAADDSGLPNDRFFAVRPEGSVSTLKIQRTERGDSAVYLCASSLSHNTDTQYFGPGTRLTVL.

As to this clonotype: An end of the junction does not agree with germline; a read error may underlie this. V and J are TRBV20-1 and TRBJ2-5; maybe TRBD2 (5 bases). CDR1 is DFQATT and CDR2 is SNEGSKA in the germline V gene (reference sequence). The CDR3 consists of 13 residues. The CDR3 region is CSASPGLGETRYF. The CDR3 region has the DNA TGCAGTGCTAGCCCCGGGTTGGGAGAGACCCGGTACTTC.

This clonotype has more than one count but fewer than ten. J is TRBJ2-5 and V is TRBV4-1; TRBD2 aligns across 11 bases. V gave up 3 bases and J gave up 3 bases; unmatched junction bases: 3. Germline CDR1 is MGHRA and CDR2 is YSYEKL. The CDR3 is 15 residues long. The CDR3 DNA reads TGCGCCAGCAGCCACGCGGGACTAGCGGAAGAGACCCAGTACTTC. This translates into CASSHAGLAEETQYF.

The genes are TRBV5-1 and TRBJ2-5; 9 bases fit TRBD1. Germline V gives CDR1 SGHRS, CDR2 YFSETQ. This CDR3 has 15 residues. The V and J ends lost 3 bases and 0 bases, in that order; junction bases with no gene match: 3. The CDR3 bases are TGCGCCAGCAGCTGGGACAGGGAGTACCAAGAGACCCAGTACTTC. Protein: CASSWDREYQETQYF.